This entry concerns a single T cell receptor beta chain. Sequencing was performed with immunoSEQ multiplex PCR; in TCRdb, only in-frame clones are kept and a portion is missing. The data show 300,000 to 400,000 clones, with 65% to 90% seen just once and about 4.2% held by the top ten. This sample is part of a study of blood T cell repertoires in COVID-19. Participant ages covered about 18 to 89 years across 24 US areas. This CDR3 comprises 16 residues. Germline V gene data show CDR1 as MNHEY and CDR2 as SMNVEV (reference sequence). V was pared by 6 bases and J by 1 base, with 6 bases of the junction left unmatched.

The chain links TRBV27 to TRBJ2-4, with 10 bases identical to TRBD2. The sample taken for sequencing was PBMCs or T cells enriched from blood (not recorded which). The origin of this receptor is a woman aged 40 to 49 with acute COVID-19. CDR3 sequence reads: CASSLAGAGAKNIQYF. The CDR3 bases are TGTGCCAGCAGCCTAGCGGGGGCGGGGGCCAAAAACATTCAGTACTTC.